This T cell receptor beta chain is from a study of T cells in Graves' hyperthyroidism and ophthalmopathy. The wider study: Peripheral blood was collected at initial diagnosis, before any treatment.

RNA transcripts provided the source from which TCR beta CDR3 regions were amplified. In the first-round RT-PCR of the TCR CDR3, the HTBI primer set was used. From the multiplex PCR reads, TCRdb called clonotypes with MiXCR, one entry per CDR3 protein. The sample includes roughly 350,000 distinct CDR3 sequences, approximately 15% of them seen just once. Germline loops: CDR1 MNHEY, CDR2 SVGEGT. The CDR3 is 15 residues long. V was cut by 1 base and J by 6 bases, with 13 bases left in between. This clonotype was observed at least ten times. Duration under 3 months, a NOSPECS grade of at least 4, and a Clinical Activity Score of at least 3 characterized the ophthalmopathy patients. Diagnoses were made from clinical symptoms, serum measures (thyroxine and TRAb), thyroid ultrasound and orbital computed tomography. About 10 ml fresh peripheral blood yielded the PBMCs.

The chain has TRBV6-2 or TRBV6-3 and TRBJ1-5; D is possibly TRBD1 (5 bases). Material for sequencing was blood. The sequence was collected from a woman aged 35 to 49 with Graves' ophthalmopathy. CDR3 amino acids: CASSYLPGTFQPQHF. The CDR3 nucleotides read TGTGCCAGCAGTTACTTGCCAGGGACCTTTCAGCCCCAGCATTTT.